The clone carrying this T cell receptor beta chain has just one count. The data stem from a study of T cell changes during pregnancy in multiple sclerosis. V was clipped by 2 bases and J by 7 bases; unmatched bases: 1. The CDR3 is made up of 13 amino acids. The germline gives CDR1 MNHEY, CDR2 SVGAGI. Data came from immunoSEQ multiplex PCR; TCRdb stores just in-frame clones and leaves some out. The sample shows about 41,000 clones, 90% of them seen only once. This sample comprised CD8+ T cells from peripheral blood mononuclear cells, obtained in the third trimester of pregnancy. The gene calls are TRBV6-5 and TRBJ2-2, with 7 bases matching TRBD1. The receptor's source is a female donor with multiple sclerosis, enrolled in a pregnancy study. Written as DNA, the CDR3 is TGTGCCAGCAGTTACAGGGGGCTCGGGGAGCTGTTTTTT. Its translation is CASSYRGLGELFF.